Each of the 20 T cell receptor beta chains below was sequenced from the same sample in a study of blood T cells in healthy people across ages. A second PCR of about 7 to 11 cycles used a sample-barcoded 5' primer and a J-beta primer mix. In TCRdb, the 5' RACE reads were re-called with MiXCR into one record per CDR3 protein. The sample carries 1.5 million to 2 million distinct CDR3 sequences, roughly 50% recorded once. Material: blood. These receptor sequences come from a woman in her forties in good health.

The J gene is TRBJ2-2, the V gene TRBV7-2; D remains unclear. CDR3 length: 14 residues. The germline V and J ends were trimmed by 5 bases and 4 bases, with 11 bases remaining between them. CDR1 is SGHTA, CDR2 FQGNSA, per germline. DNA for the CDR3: TGTGCCAGCAGCCAGCTACAAGGCACCGGGGAGCTGTTTTTT. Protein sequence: CASSQLQGTGELFF.

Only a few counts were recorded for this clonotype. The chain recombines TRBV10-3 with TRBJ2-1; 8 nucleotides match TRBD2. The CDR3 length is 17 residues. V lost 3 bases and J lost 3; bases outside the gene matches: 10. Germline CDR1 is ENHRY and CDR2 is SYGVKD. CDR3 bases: TGTGCCATCAGTGATTTCTCAGCGGGGGAACTCTACAATGAGCAGTTCTTC. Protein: CAISDFSAGELYNEQFF.

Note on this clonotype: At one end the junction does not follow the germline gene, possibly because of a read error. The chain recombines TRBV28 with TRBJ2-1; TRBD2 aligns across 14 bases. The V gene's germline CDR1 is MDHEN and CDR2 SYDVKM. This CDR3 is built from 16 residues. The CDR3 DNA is TGTGCCAGCAGTTCGACTAGCGGGGGGGGCTACAGTGAGCAGTTCTTC. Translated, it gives CASSSTSGGGYSEQFF. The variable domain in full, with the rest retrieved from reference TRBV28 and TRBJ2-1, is DVKVTQSSRYLVKRTGEKVFLECVQDMDHENMFWYRQDPGLGLRLIYFSYDVKMKEKGDIPEGYSVSREKKERFSLILESASTNQTSMYLCASSSTSGGGYSEQFFGPGTRLTVL.

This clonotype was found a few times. The CDR3 DNA follows: TGTGCCAGCGGGGACAGGGTTGGCTATGGCTACACCTTC. Its translation is CASGDRVGYGYTF. The J gene is TRBJ1-2, the V gene TRBV6-6; 9 nucleotides align to TRBD1. The V gene end was trimmed by 8 bases and the J gene end by 4 bases; junction bases not matched to a gene: 5. This CDR3 has 13 amino acids. CDR1 MNHNY and CDR2 SVGAGI come from the germline V gene (reference sequence).

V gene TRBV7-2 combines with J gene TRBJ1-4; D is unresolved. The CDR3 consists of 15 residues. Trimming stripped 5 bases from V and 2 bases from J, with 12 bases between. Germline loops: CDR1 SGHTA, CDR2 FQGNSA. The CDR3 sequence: CASSRRPVTNEKLFF. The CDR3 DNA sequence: TGTGCCAGCAGCCGACGACCGGTCACTAATGAAAAACTGTTTTTT.

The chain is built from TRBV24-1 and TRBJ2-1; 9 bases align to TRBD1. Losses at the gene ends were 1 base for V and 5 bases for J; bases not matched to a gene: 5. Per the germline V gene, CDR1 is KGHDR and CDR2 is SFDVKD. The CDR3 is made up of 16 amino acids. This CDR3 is CATSDFTGGADNEQFF. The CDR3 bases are TGTGCCACCAGTGATTTCACAGGGGGCGCGGACAATGAGCAGTTCTTC.

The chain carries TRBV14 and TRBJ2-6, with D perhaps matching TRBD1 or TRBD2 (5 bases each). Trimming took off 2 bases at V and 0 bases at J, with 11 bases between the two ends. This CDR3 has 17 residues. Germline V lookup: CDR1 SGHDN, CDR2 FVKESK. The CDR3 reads CASSQRGAPSGANVLTF. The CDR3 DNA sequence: TGTGCCAGCAGCCAACGAGGGGCACCCTCTGGGGCCAACGTCCTGACTTTC.

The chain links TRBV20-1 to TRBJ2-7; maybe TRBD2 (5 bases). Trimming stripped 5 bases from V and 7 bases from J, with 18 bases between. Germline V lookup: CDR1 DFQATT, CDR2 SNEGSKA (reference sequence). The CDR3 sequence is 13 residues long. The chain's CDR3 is CSASSALAHEQYF. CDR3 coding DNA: TGCAGTGCTTCCAGCGCGCTAGCACATGAGCAGTACTTC.

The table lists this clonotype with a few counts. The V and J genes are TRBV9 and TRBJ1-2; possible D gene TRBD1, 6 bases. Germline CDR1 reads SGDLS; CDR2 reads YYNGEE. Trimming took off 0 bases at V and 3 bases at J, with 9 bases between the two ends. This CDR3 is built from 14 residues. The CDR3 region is CASSVGEGDYGYTF. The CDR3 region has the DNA TGTGCCAGCAGCGTAGGCGAGGGGGACTATGGCTACACCTTC.

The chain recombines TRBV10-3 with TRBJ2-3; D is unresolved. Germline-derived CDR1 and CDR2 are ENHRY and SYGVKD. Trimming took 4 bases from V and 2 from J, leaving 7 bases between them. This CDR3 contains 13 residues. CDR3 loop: CAISVSFTDTQYF. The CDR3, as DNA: TGTGCCATCAGTGTTTCCTTCACAGATACGCAGTATTTT.

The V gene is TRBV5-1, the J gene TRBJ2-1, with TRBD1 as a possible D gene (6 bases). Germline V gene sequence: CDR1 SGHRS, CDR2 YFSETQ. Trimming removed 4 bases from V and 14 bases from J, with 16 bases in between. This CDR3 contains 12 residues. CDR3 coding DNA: TGCGCCAGCAGCGTCCTAAGGGACATCAAGTTCTTC. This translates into CASSVLRDIKFF.

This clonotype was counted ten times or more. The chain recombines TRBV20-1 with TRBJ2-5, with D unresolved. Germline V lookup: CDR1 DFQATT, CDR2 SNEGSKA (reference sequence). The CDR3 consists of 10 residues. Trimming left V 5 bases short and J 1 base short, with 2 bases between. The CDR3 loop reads CSAAQETQYF. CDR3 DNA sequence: TGCAGTGCTGCCCAAGAGACCCAGTACTTC.

The chain's CDR3 is CSVFGQNYGYTF. For the CDR3, the DNA is TGCAGCGTTTTTGGCCAGAACTATGGCTACACCTTC. The chain is built from TRBV29-1 and TRBJ1-2; D unresolved. The V and J ends lost 5 bases and 2 bases respectively, with 9 bases between them. Per germline, CDR1 SQVTM and CDR2 ANQGSEA. CDR3 length: 12 amino acids.

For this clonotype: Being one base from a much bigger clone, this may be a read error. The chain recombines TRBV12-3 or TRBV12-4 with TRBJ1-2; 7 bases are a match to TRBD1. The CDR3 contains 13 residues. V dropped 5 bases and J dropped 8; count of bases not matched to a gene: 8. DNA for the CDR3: TGTGCCAGCAGTGTAGAGGGGGCAGTCGGCTACACCTTC. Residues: CASSVEGAVGYTF.

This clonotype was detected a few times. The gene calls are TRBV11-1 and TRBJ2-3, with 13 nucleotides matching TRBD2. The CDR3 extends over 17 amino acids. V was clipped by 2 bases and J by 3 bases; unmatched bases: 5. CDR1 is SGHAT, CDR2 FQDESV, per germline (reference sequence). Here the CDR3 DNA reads TGTGCCAGCAGCTTACGGACTAGCGGGGGCCTTACAGATACGCAGTATTTT. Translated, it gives CASSLRTSGGLTDTQYF.

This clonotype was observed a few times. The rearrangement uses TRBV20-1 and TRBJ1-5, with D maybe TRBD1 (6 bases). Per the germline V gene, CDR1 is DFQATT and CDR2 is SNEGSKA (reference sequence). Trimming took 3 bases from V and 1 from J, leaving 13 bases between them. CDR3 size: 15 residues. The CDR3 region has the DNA TGCAGTGCTAGTAGGTGTCAGGGGAGCAATCAGCCCCAGCATTTT. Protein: CSASRCQGSNQPQHF.

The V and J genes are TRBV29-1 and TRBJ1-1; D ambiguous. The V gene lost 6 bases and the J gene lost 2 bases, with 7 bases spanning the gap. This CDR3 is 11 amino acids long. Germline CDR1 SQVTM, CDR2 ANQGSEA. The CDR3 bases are TGCAGCGTGAAAGATAACACTGAAGCTTTCTTT. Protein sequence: CSVKDNTEAFF.

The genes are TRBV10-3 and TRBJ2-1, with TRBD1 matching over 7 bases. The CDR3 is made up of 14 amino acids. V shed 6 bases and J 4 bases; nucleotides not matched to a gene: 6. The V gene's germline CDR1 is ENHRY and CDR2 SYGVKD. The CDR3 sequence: CAISSTGNYNEQFF. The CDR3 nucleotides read TGTGCCATCAGCTCGACAGGGAATTACAATGAGCAGTTCTTC.

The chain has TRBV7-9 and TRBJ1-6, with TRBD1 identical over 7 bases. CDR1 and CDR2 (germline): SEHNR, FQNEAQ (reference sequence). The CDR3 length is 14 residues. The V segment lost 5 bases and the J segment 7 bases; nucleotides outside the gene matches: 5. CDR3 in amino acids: CASSRGQTNSPLHF. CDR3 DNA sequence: TGTGCCAGCAGCAGGGGACAGACGAATTCACCCCTCCACTTT.

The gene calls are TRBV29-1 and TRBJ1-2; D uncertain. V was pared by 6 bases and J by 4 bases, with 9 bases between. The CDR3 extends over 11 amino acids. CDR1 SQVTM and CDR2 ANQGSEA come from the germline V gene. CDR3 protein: CSVSESYGYTF. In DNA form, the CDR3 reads TGCAGCGTCTCCGAATCCTATGGCTACACCTTC.